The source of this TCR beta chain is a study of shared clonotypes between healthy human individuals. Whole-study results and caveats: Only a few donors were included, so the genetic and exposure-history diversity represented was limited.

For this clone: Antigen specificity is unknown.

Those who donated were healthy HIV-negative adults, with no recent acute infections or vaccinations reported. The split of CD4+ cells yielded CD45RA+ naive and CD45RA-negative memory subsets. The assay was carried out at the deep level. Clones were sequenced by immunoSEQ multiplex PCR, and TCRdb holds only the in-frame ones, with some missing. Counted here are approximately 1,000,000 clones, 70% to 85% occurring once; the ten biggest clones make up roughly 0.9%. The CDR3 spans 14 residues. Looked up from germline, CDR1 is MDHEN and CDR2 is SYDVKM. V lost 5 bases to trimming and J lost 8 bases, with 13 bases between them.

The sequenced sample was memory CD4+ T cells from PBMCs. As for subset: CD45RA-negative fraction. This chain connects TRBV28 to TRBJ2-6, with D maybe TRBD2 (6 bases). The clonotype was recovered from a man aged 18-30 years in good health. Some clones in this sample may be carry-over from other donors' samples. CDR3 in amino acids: CASSVGGGSNVLTF. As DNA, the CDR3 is TGTGCCAGCAGTGTGGGGGGAGGATCCAACGTCCTGACTTTC.